This T cell receptor beta chain was identified in a study of blood T cell repertoires in COVID-19. Clones were sequenced by immunoSEQ multiplex PCR, and TCRdb holds only the in-frame ones, with some missing. Seen here are 290,000 or so clones, 70% to 90% observed once, and the top ten hold around 1.4%. Trimming removed 6 bases from V and 10 bases from J, with 14 bases in between. Germline V gene sequence: CDR1 LGHDT, CDR2 YNNKEL (reference sequence). The CDR3 is 12 amino acids. Material: peripheral blood. The J gene is TRBJ2-3, the V gene TRBV3-1 (or the pseudogene TRBV3-2); a weak D match, TRBD2 (6 bases). This TCR was recovered from a man between 65 and 79 years old with acute or convalescent COVID-19. DNA of the CDR3: TGTGCCAGCAGTTCACAGGAGGGGTCGCAGTATTTT. Its protein product is CASSSQEGSQYF.